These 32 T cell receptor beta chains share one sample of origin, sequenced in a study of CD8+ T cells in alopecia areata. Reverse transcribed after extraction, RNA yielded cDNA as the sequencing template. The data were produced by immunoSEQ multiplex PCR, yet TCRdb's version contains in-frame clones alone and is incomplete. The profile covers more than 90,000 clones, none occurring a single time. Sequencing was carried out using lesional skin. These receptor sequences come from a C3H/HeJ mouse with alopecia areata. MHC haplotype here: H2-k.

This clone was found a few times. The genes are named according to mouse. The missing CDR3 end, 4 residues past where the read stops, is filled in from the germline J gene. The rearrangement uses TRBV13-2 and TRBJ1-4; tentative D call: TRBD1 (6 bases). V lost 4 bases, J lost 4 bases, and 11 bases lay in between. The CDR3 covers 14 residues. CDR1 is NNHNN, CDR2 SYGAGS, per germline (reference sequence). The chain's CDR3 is CASGTGTINERLFF. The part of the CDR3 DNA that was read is TGTGCCAGCGGTACCGGGACAATCAACGAA.

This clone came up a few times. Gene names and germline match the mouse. CDR3 sequence: CASSRDRLGDYEQYF. CDR3 DNA, as far as it was read: TGTGCTAGCAGTAGAGATCGGCTGGGGGACTAT. This chain joins TRBV17 and TRBJ2-7; TRBD2 matches 7 bases. The DNA ends 4 residues before the CDR3 does, and the rest of the CDR3 is filled in from the germline J gene. With V trimmed by 0 bases and J by 3 bases, 5 bases remained unmatched. This CDR3 is built from 15 residues. Germline loops: CDR1 MNHDT, CDR2 YYDKIL.

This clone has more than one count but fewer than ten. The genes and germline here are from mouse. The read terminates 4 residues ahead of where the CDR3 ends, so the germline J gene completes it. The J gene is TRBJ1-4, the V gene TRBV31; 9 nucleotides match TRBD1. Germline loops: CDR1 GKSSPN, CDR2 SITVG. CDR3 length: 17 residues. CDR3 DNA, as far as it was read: TGTGCCTGGAGCCTGAACCCTCCGGGACAGGGCGGCGAA. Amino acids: CAWSLNPPGQGGE. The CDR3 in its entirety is CAWSLNPPGQGGERLFF.

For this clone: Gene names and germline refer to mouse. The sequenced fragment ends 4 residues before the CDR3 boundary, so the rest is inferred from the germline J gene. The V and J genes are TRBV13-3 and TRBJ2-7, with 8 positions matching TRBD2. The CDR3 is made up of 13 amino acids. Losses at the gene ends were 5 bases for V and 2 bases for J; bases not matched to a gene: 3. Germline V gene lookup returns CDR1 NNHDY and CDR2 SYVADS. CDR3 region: CASSNWGTYEQYF. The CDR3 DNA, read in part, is TGTGCCAGCAGCAACTGGGGGACCTAT.

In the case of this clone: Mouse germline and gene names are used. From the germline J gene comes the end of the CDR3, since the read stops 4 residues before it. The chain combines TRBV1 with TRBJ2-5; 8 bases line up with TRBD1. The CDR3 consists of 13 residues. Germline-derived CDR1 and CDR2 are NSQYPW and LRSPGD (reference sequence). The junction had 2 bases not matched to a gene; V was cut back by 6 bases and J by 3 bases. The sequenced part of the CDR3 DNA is TGCACCTGCAGAACAGGGGGGCAAGAC. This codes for CTCRTGGQD. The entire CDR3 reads CTCRTGGQDTQYF.

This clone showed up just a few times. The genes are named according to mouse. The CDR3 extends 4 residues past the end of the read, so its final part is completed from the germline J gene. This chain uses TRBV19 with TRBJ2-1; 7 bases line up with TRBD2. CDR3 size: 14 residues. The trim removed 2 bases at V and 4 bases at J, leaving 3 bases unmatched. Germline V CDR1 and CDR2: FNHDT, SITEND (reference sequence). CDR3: CASSISWGYAEQFF. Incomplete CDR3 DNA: TGTGCCAGCAGTATCAGCTGGGGGTATGCT.

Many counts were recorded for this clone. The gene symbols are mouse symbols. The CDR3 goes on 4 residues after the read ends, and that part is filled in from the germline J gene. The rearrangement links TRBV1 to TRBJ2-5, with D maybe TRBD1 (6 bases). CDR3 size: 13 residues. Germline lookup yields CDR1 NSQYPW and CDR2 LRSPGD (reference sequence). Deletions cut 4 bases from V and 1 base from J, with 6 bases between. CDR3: CTCSGTDQDTQYF. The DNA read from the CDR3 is TGCACCTGCAGTGGGACAGACCAAGAC.

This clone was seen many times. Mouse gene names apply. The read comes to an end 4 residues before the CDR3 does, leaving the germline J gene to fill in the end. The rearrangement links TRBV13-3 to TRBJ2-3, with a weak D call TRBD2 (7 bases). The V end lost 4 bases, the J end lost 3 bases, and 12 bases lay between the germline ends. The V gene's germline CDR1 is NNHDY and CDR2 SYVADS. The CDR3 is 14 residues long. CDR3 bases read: TGTGCCAGCAGTCGGGGGGCCGGGGCAGAA. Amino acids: CASSRGAGAE. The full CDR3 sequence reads CASSRGAGAETLYF.

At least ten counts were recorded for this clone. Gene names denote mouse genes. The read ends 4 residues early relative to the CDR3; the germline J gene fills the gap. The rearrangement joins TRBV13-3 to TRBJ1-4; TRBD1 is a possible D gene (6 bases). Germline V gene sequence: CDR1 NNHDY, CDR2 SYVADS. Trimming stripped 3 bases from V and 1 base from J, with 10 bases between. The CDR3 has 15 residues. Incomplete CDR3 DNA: TGTGCCAGCAGTGTCGGGACATATTCCAACGAA. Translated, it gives CASSVGTYSNE. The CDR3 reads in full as CASSVGTYSNERLFF. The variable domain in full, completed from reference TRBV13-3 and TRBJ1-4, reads EAAVTQSPRSKVAVTGGKVTLSCHQTNNHDYMYWYRQDTGHGLRLIHYSYVADSTEKGDIPDGYKASRPSQENFSLILELASLSQTAVYFCASSVGTYSNERLFFGHGTKLSVL.

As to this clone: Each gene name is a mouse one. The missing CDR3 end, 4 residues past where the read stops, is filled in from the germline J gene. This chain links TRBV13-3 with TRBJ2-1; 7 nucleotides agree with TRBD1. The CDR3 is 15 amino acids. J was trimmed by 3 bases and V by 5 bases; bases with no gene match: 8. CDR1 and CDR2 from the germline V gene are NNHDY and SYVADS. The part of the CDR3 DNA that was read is TGTGCCAGCAGCGCCGGGACAGCCACCTATGCT. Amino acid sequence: CASSAGTATYA. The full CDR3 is CASSAGTATYAEQFF.

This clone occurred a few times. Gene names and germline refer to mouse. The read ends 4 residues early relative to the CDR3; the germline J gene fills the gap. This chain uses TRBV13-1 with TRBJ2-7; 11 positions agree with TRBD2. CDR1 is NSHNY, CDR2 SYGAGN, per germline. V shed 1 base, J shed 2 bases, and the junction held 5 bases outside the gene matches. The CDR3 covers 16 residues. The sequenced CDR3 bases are TGTGCCAGCAGTGATTTCGGACTGGGGGGCCCCTAT. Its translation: CASSDFGLGGPY. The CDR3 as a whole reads CASSDFGLGGPYEQYF.

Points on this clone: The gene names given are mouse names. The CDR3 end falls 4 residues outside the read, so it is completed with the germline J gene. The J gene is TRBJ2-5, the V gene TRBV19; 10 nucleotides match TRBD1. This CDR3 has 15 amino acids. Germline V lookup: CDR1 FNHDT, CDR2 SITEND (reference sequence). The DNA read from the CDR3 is TGTGCCAGCAGTATAGCAGGGGACAGGGGAGAC. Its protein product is CASSIAGDRGD. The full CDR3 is CASSIAGDRGDTQYF.

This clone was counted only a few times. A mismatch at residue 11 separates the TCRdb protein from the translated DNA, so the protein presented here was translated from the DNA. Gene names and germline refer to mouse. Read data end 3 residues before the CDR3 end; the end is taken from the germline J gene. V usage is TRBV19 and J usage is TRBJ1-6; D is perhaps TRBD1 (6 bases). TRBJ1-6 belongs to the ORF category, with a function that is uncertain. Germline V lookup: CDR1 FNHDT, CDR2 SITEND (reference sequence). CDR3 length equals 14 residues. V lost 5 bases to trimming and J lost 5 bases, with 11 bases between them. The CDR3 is CASSRDNNNSPLYF. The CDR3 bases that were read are TGTGCCAGCAGCCGGGACAATAATAATTCGCCC.

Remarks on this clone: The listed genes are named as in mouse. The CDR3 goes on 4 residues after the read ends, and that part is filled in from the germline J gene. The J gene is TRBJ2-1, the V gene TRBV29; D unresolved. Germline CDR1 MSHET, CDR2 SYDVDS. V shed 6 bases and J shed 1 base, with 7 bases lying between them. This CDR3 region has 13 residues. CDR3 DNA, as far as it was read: TGTGCTAGCAGGATTGGGAACTATGCT. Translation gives CASRIGNYA. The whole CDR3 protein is CASRIGNYAEQFF.

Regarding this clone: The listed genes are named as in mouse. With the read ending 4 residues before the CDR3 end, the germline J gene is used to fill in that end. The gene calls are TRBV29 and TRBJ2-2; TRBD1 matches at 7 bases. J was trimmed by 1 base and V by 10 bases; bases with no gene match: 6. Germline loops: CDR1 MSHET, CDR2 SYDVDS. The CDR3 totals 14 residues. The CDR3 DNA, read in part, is TGTGCTACAACAGGGGAGGAAAACACCGGG. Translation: CATTGEENTG. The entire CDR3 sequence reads CATTGEENTGQLYF.

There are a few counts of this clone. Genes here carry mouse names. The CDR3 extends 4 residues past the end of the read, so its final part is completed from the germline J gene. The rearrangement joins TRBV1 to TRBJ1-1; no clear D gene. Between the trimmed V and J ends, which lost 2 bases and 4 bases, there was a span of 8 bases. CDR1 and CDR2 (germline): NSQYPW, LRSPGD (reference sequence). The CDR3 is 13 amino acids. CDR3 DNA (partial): TGCACCTGCAGTGCATTGGGGTTCACA. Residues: CTCSALGFT. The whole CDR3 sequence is CTCSALGFTEVFF.

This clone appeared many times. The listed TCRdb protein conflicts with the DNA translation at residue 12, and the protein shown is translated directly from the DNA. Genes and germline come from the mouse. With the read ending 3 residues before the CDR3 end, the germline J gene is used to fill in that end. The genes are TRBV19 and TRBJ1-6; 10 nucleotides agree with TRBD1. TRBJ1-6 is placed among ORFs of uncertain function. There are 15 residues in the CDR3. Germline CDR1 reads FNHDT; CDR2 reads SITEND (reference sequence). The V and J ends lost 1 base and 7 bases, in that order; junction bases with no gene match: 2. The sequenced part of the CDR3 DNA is TGTGCCAGCAGTATAAGGGACAGGGGAAATTCGCCC. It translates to CASSIRDRGNSP. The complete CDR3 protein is CASSIRDRGNSPLYF.

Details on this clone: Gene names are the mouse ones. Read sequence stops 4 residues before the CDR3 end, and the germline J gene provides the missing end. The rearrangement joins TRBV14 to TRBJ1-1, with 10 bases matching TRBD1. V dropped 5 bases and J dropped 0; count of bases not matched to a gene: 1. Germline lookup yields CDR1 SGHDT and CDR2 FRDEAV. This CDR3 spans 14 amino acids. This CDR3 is CASRTGGANTEVFF. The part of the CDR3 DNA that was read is TGTGCCAGCAGGACAGGGGGCGCAAACACA.

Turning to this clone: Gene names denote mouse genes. Here the CDR3 reads CASSDTTGTGQLYF. The CDR3 DNA, read in part, is TGTGCCAGCAGTGATACAACCGGCACCGGG. The chain has TRBV13-3 and TRBJ2-2; D not certain. The CDR3 extends 4 residues past the end of the read, so its final part is completed from the germline J gene. V gave up 1 base and J gave up 4 bases, with 8 bases separating them. This CDR3 spans 14 amino acids. From germline, CDR1 is NNHDY and CDR2 SYVADS.

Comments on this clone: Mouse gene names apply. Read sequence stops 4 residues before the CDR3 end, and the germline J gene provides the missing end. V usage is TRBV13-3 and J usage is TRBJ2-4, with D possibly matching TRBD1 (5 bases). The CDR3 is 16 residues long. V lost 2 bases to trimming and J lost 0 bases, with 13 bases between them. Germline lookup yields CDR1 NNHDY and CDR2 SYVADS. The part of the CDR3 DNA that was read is TGTGCCAGCAGTGAGGCCAGGGAAGGAAGTCAAAAC. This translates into CASSEAREGSQN. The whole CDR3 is CASSEAREGSQNTLYF.

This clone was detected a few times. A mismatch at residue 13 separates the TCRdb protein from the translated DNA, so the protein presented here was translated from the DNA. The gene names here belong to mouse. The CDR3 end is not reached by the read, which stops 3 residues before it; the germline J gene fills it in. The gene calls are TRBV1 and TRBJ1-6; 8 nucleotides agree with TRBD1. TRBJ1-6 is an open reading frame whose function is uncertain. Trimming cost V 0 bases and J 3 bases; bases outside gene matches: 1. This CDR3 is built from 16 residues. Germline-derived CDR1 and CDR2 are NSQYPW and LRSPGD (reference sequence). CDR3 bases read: TGCACCTGCAGTGCAGACAGGGGGCGCTATAATTCGCCC. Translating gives CTCSADRGRYNSP. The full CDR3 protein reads CTCSADRGRYNSPLYF.

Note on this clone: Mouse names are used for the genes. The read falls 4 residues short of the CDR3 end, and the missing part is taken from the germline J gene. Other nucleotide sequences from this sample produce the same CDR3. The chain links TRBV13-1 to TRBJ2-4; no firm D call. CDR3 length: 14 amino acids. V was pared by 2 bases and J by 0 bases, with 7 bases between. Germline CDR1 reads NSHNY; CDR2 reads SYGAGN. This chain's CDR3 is CASSESTSQNTLYF. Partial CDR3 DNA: TGTGCCAGCAGTGAGTCCACTAGTCAAAAC.

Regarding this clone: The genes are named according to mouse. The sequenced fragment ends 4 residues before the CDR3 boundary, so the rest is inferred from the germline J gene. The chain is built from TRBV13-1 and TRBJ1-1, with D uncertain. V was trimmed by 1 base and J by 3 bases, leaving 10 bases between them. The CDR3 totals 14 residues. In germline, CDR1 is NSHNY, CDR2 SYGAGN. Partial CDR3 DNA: TGTGCCAGCAGTGATTCTGGGGAGGACACA. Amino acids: CASSDSGEDT. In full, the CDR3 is CASSDSGEDTEVFF.

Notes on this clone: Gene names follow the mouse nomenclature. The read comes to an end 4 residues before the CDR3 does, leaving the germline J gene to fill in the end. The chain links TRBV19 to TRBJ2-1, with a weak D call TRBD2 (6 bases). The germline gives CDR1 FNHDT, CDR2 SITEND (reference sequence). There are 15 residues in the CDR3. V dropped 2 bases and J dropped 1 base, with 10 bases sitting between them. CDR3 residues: CASSIPLGNYAEQFF. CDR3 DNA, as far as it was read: TGTGCCAGCAGTATCCCTCTGGGGAACTATGCT.

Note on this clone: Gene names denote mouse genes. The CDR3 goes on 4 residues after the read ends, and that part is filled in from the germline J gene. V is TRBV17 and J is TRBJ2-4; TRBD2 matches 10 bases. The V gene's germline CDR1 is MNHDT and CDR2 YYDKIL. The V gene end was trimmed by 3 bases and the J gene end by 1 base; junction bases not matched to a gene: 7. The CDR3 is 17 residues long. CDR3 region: CASSSGWGGAGQNTLYF. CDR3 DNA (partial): TGTGCTAGCAGTAGCGGCTGGGGGGGCGCTGGTCAAAAC. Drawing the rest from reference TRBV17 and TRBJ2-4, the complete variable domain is DTTVKQNPRYKLARVGKPVNLICSQTMNHDTMYWYQKKPNQAPKLLLFYYDKILNREADTFEKFQSSRPNNSFCSLYIGSAGLEYSAMYLCASSSGWGGAGQNTLYFGAGTRLSVL.

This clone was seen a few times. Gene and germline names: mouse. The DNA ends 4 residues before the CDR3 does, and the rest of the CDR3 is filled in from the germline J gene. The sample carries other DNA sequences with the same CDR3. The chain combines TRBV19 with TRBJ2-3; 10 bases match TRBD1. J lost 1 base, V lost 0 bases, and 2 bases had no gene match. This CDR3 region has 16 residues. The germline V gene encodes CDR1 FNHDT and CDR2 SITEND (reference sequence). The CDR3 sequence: CASSIGQGAGAETLYF. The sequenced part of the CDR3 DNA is TGTGCCAGCAGTATAGGACAGGGGGCCGGTGCAGAA.

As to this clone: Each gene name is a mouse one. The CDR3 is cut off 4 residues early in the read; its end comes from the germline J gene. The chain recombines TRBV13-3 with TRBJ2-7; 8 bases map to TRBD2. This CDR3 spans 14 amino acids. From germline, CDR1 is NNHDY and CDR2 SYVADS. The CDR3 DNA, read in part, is TGTGCCAGCAGTGATTGGGGGGGGGTATAT. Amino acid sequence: CASSDWGGVY. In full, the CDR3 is CASSDWGGVYEQYF.

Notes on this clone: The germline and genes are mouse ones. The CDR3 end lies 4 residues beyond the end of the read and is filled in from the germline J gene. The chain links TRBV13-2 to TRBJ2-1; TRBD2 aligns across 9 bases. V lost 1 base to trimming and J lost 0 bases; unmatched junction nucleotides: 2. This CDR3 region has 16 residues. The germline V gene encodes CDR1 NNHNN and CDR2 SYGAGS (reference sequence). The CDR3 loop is CASGDRLGANYAEQFF. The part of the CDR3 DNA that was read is TGTGCCAGCGGTGATCGACTGGGGGCTAACTATGCT.

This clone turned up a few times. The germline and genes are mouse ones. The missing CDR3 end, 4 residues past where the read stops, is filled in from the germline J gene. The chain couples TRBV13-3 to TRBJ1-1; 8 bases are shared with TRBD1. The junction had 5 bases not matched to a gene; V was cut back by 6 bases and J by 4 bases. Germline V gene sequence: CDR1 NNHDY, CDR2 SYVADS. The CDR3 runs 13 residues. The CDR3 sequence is CASTDRGGTEVFF. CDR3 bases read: TGTGCCAGCACAGACAGGGGTGGCACA.

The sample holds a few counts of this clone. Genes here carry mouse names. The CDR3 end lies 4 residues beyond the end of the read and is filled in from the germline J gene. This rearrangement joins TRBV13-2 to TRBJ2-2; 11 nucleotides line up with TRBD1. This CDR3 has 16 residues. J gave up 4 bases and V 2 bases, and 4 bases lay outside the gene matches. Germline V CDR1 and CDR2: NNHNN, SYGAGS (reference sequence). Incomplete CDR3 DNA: TGTGCCAGCGGTGAGCGGACAGGGGGCGTCACCGGG. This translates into CASGERTGGVTG. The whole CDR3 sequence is CASGERTGGVTGQLYF.

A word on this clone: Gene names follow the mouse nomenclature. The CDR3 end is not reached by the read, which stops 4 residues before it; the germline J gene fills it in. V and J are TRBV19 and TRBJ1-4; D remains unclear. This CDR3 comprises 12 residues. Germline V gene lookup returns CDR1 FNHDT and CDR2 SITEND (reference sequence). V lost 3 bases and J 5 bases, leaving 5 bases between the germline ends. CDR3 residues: CASSTKNERLFF. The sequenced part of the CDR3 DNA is TGTGCCAGCAGTACAAAAAACGAA.

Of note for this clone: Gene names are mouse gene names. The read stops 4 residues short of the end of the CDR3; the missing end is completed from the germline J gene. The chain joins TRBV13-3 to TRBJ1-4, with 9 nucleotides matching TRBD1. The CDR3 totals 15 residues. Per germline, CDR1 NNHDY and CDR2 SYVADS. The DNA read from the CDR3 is TGTGCCAGCAGTAGGGGGGGACAGGGACCCGAA. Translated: CASSRGGQGPE. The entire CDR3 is CASSRGGQGPERLFF. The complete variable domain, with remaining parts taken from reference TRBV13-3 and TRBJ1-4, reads EAAVTQSPRSKVAVTGGKVTLSCHQTNNHDYMYWYRQDTGHGLRLIHYSYVADSTEKGDIPDGYKASRPSQENFSLILELASLSQTAVYFCASSRGGQGPERLFFGHGTKLSVL.